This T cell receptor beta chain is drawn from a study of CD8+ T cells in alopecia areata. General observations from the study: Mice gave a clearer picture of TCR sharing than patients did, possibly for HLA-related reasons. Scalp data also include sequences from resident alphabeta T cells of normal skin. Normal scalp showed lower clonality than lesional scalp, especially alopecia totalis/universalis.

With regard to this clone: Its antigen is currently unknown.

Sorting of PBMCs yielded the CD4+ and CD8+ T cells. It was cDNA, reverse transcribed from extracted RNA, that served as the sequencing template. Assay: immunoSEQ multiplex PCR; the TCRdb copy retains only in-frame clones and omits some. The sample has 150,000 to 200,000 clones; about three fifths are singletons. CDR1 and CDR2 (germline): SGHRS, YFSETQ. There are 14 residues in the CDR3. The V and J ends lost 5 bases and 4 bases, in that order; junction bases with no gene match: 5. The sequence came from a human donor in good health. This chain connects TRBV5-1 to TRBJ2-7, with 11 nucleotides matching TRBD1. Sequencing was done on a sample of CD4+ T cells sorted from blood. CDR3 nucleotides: TGCGCCAGCAGACTGGGACAGGGGGTTTACGAGCAGTACTTC. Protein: CASRLGQGVYEQYF.